This T cell receptor beta chain was recorded in a study of blood T cells in healthy people across ages. Worth noting for this clonotype: Its target is not known.

Study findings and constraints: Observed TCR beta diversity per million T cells went down as age went up. This fall followed a roughly linear course with age. Aged donors had fewer naive CD4+ cells and lower diversity than long-lived donors.

Alongside a J-beta primer mix, a sample-barcoded 5' primer served in a second PCR lasting about 7 to 11 cycles. Through a template-switch adaptor with 12 random nucleotides, each cDNA molecule received a tag. TCRdb reanalysed the 5' RACE reads using MiXCR and keeps one entry per CDR3 protein. The sample lists almost 800,000 distinct CDR3 sequences, 58% occurring once. Germline CDR1 reads MGHDK; CDR2 reads SYGVNS. V was pared by 7 bases and J by 2 bases, with 12 bases between. The CDR3 is made up of 13 amino acids. The authors drew 7.5 to 10 milliliters of peripheral blood from each donor. The source material was blood. The source of this sequence is a man aged 30 to 45 in good health. This chain joins TRBV25-1 and TRBJ2-7, with D unclear. Here the CDR3 reads CASTPADAYEQYF. For the CDR3, the DNA is TGTGCCAGCACGCCTGCAGACGCCTACGAGCAGTACTTC.